This passage covers 24 T cell receptor beta chains from one sample sequenced in a study of T cell responses to AZD1222 COVID-19 vaccine. The protocol was immunoSEQ multiplex PCR, while the TCRdb copy is restricted to in-frame clones and leaves out a portion. This table holds approximately 150,000 clones, 86% found once. Material: peripheral blood, obtained 28 days after the second AZD1222 dose. These receptors were collected from an adult who received the AZD1222 COVID-19 vaccine.

This sequence joins TRBV29-1 and TRBJ1-1, with 8 positions matching TRBD1. Germline V gene lookup returns CDR1 SQVTM and CDR2 ANQGSEA. The V gene end was trimmed by 1 base and the J gene end by 0 bases; junction bases not matched to a gene: 19. The CDR3 spans 20 residues. This chain's CDR3 is CSVEVQGALPFTFMNTEAFF. CDR3 coding DNA: TGCAGCGTTGAAGTCCAGGGGGCTCTTCCTTTTACTTTTATGAACACTGAAGCTTTCTTT.

V usage is TRBV7-9 and J usage is TRBJ2-5, with D possibly TRBD2 on 5 matching bases. Trimming removed 5 bases at V and 4 bases at J, with 20 bases between. The germline gives CDR1 SEHNR, CDR2 FQNEAQ (reference sequence). There are 16 residues in the CDR3. The CDR3 nucleotides are TGTGCCAGCAGCCTCTTACTCGGCGTTGGGAGAGAGACCCAGTACTTC. The encoded protein is CASSLLLGVGRETQYF.

Within the sample, this clone is medium-sized (0.01 to 0.1%). The CDR3 nucleotides are TGCGCCAGCAGCCCAATACAGGGGAATCAGCCCCAGCATTTT. This encodes CASSPIQGNQPQHF. This chain joins TRBV4-1 and TRBJ1-5; 7 bases match TRBD1. After removal of 4 bases from V and 4 bases from J, the junction contained 4 bases not matched to a gene. Germline CDR1 reads MGHRA; CDR2 reads YSYEKL. This CDR3 contains 14 residues.

The rearrangement uses TRBV28 and TRBJ1-1; D is possibly TRBD1 (5 bases). V was pared by 3 bases and J by 5 bases, with 13 bases between. The CDR3 covers 14 residues. Germline lookup yields CDR1 MDHEN and CDR2 SYDVKM. CDR3: CASSFPFQGTEAFF. CDR3 coding DNA: TGTGCCAGCAGTTTTCCCTTTCAGGGAACTGAAGCTTTCTTT.

J is TRBJ1-2 and V is TRBV25-1; no clear D. Germline V gene sequence: CDR1 MGHDK, CDR2 SYGVNS. The V and J ends lost 2 bases and 4 bases respectively, with 5 bases between them. The CDR3 spans 12 residues. CDR3 protein: CASSEPAYGYTF. The CDR3 DNA follows: TGTGCCAGCAGTGAACCAGCCTATGGCTACACCTTC.

The rearrangement links TRBV7-9 to TRBJ1-2; tentative D call: TRBD1 (5 bases). The CDR3 has 14 amino acids. Germline CDR1 SEHNR, CDR2 FQNEAQ (reference sequence). The V and J ends lost 2 bases and 4 bases respectively, with 11 bases between them. The chain's CDR3 is CASSLTDTFYGYTF. In nucleotides, the CDR3 is TGTGCCAGCAGCTTAACGGACACATTCTATGGCTACACCTTC.

The rearrangement links TRBV11-2 to TRBJ2-1, with TRBD2 matching over 9 bases. J lost 8 bases, V lost 3 bases, and 14 bases had no gene match. Germline V gene sequence: CDR1 SGHAT, CDR2 FQNNGV. The CDR3 is 17 amino acids. The CDR3 protein is CASSFPPLAGFFDEQFF. Written as DNA, the CDR3 is TGTGCCAGCAGCTTCCCTCCCCTAGCGGGGTTTTTCGATGAGCAGTTCTTC.

This chain links TRBV10-2 with TRBJ2-1; TRBD2 might be the D (6 bases). V was shortened by 4 bases and J by 3 bases, with 10 bases between the two germline ends. Germline CDR1 is WSHSY and CDR2 is SAAADI. The CDR3 is 14 amino acids. Here the CDR3 DNA reads TGCGCCAGCAGTGGCAGCGGGTTCTACAATGAGCAGTTCTTC. This encodes CASSGSGFYNEQFF.

The chain links TRBV9 to TRBJ1-1; 7 positions agree with TRBD1. V lost 2 bases to trimming and J lost 0 bases; unmatched junction nucleotides: 4. Per germline, CDR1 SGDLS and CDR2 YYNGEE. CDR3 length equals 15 residues. The CDR3 DNA reads TGTGCCAGCAGCGTGGGAGGGGGCTTGAACACTGAAGCTTTCTTT. It codes for CASSVGGGLNTEAFF.

This CDR3 reads CASSQGSYNSPLHF. DNA of the CDR3: TGTGCCAGCAGTCAGGGCTCCTATAATTCACCCCTCCACTTT. The gene calls are TRBV6-6 and TRBJ1-6, with D possibly TRBD1 on 5 matching bases. Trimming shortened V by 5 bases and J by 0 bases, and 5 bases separated the two germline ends. Germline CDR1 reads MNHNY; CDR2 reads SVGAGI (reference sequence). This CDR3 has 14 amino acids.

A note on this clone: At one of its ends the junction is not consistent with the germline gene, which may arise from a read error. This rearrangement joins TRBV15 to TRBJ2-1, with TRBD2 as a possible D gene (6 bases). The germline CDR1 and CDR2 sequences are LNHNV and YYDKDF (reference sequence). The CDR3 runs to 14 residues. CDR3 bases: TGTGCCACCAGCAGAGGACTAGACATAAATGAGCAGCTCTTC. Amino acid sequence: CATSRGLDINEQLF.

V and J are TRBV11-2 and TRBJ1-2; D might be TRBD1 (6 bases). CDR1 and CDR2 from the germline V gene are SGHAT and FQNNGV. This CDR3 is built from 13 residues. V was shortened by 5 bases and J by 3 bases, with 10 bases between the two germline ends. CDR3 sequence: CASSPGQYYGYTF. Written as DNA, the CDR3 is TGTGCCAGCAGCCCCGGACAGTACTATGGCTACACCTTC.

V is TRBV25-1 and J is TRBJ2-3; 8 nucleotides agree with TRBD2. J lost 2 bases, V lost 4 bases, and 8 bases had no gene match. CDR3 length: 16 residues. CDR1 is MGHDK, CDR2 SYGVNS, per germline. The chain's CDR3 is CASSAGVAGLTDTQYF. CDR3 in DNA: TGTGCCAGCAGTGCTGGGGTAGCGGGACTCACAGATACGCAGTATTTT.

J is TRBJ1-1 and V is TRBV10-3; D possibly corresponds to TRBD1 (6 bases). The CDR3 is made up of 14 amino acids. The germline CDR1 and CDR2 sequences are ENHRY and SYGVKD. V was trimmed by 1 base and J by 4 bases, leaving 10 bases between them. CDR3 region: CAISELQGGTEAFF. The CDR3 coding sequence is TGTGCCATCAGTGAGTTACAGGGAGGCACTGAAGCTTTCTTT.

CDR3 bases: TGTGCAAGTCGCTTCACCCGACTAGCGGGAGTTCGGGGTACAGATACGCAGTATTTT. Translation: CASRFTRLAGVRGTDTQYF. This chain joins TRBV12-2 and TRBJ2-3; the table assigns TRBD2, which was not confirmed against the DNA. TRBV12-2 is a pseudogene locus. This CDR3 region has 19 residues.

The CDR3 region has the DNA TGTGCCAGCAGACCTCAACTCGAGGGGACCCAGTACTTC. Protein: CASRPQLEGTQYF. The gene calls are TRBV7-2 and TRBJ2-5, with TRBD2 as a possible D gene (5 bases). V lost 6 bases and J lost 7, with 15 bases in between. The germline V gene has CDR1 SGHTA and CDR2 FQGNSA. This CDR3 comprises 13 residues.

The V gene is TRBV10-3, the J gene TRBJ1-6, with TRBD1 identical over 7 bases. The trim removed 2 bases at V and 5 bases at J, leaving 6 bases unmatched. The CDR3 consists of 16 residues. CDR1 ENHRY and CDR2 SYGVKD come from the germline V gene. The CDR3 DNA sequence: TGTGCCATCAGTGAGGGGGGACAGAGAAATAATTCACCCCTCCACTTT. Protein product: CAISEGGQRNNSPLHF.

This chain joins TRBV2 and TRBJ1-5; D gene uncertain. Germline lookup yields CDR1 SNHLY and CDR2 FYNNEI. Trimming removed 6 bases from V and 4 bases from J, with 10 bases in between. The length of the CDR3 is 13 residues. The CDR3 region has the DNA TGTGCCAGCAGGATCAGAGATAATCAGCCCCAGCATTTT. It is translated as CASRIRDNQPQHF.

This clone was seen a few times. The chain employs TRBV4-1 and TRBJ1-4; D may be TRBD1 (5 bases). V gave up 1 base and J gave up 4 bases, with 16 bases separating them. The CDR3 has 17 amino acids. The germline CDR1 and CDR2 sequences are MGHRA and YSYEKL. CDR3: CASSQGDLGPLNEKLFF. The CDR3 region has the DNA TGCGCCAGCAGCCAAGGAGATTTGGGACCGCTTAATGAAAAACTGTTTTTT.

The rearrangement joins TRBV7-9 to TRBJ2-5; 9 positions match TRBD2. J gave up 2 bases and V 1 base, and 2 bases lay outside the gene matches. The CDR3 spans 15 residues. Germline loops: CDR1 SEHNR, CDR2 FQNEAQ (reference sequence). The CDR3 DNA reads TGTGCCAGCAGCTTAGAGGCGGGGGGGCAAGAGACCCAGTACTTC. Amino acid sequence: CASSLEAGGQETQYF.

CDR3 sequence reads: CASNRFYGYTF. The CDR3 DNA sequence: TGTGCCAGCAACCGTTTCTATGGCTACACCTTC. This chain links TRBV2 with TRBJ1-2, with D unresolved. There are 11 residues in the CDR3. Trimming shortened V by 7 bases and J by 4 bases, and 7 bases separated the two germline ends. Germline V gene data show CDR1 as SNHLY and CDR2 as FYNNEI.

This clone was picked up one time. CDR3 region: CASIRLAGEGDTQYF. The CDR3 DNA reads as TGTGCCAGCATCCGGCTAGCGGGAGAGGGAGATACGCAGTATTTT. The V gene is TRBV2, the J gene TRBJ2-3, with TRBD2 matching over 10 bases. From germline, CDR1 is SNHLY and CDR2 FYNNEI. V shed 7 bases and J 5 bases; nucleotides not matched to a gene: 9. The CDR3 runs 15 residues.

The chain combines TRBV19 with TRBJ2-7; D call uncertain. This CDR3 is built from 14 residues. The germline CDR1 and CDR2 sequences are LNHDA and SQIVND (reference sequence). V was pared by 6 bases and J by 7 bases, with 19 bases between. Written as DNA, the CDR3 is TGTGCCAGTAGCTTCCCTGGCCTCACTATGGAGCAGTACTTC. Protein: CASSFPGLTMEQYF. Drawing the rest from reference TRBV19 and TRBJ2-7, the complete variable domain is DGGITQSPKYLFRKEGQNVTLSCEQNLNHDAMYWYRQDPGQGLRLIYYSQIVNDFQKGDIAEGYSVSREKKESFPLTVTSAQKNPTAFYLCASSFPGLTMEQYFGPGTRLTVT.

The rearrangement uses TRBV7-9 and TRBJ2-1; D is unclear. Germline V lookup: CDR1 SEHNR, CDR2 FQNEAQ (reference sequence). The CDR3 is 15 residues long. V lost 0 bases to trimming and J lost 8 bases, with 14 bases between them. This CDR3 reads CASSLAEFRLDEQFF. The CDR3, as DNA: TGTGCCAGCAGCTTAGCTGAGTTTCGCCTGGATGAGCAGTTCTTC.